The source of this T cell receptor beta chain is a study of cytomegalovirus exposure and HLA in healthy donors. In regard to this clone: The antigen is not known.

Study observations and caveats: Accurate prediction of most subjects' HLA-A and HLA-B alleles from TCR beta sequences was reported. A later analysis reported that several of the most significant clusters appeared to be linked to common viral pathogens, among them Epstein-Barr virus. One later analysis reportedly identified an Asian-associated ancestry cluster that showed fewer N-insertions than the 666-donor mean.

Between the trimmed V and J ends, which lost 3 bases and 3 bases, there was a span of 15 bases. The CDR3 sequence is 15 residues long. Per germline, CDR1 SGHDN and CDR2 FVKESK. The PCR contained 60 Vbeta and 13 Jbeta primers. Some clones are missing from TCRdb's copy, which holds only in-frame ones; the method was immunoSEQ multiplex PCR. The data contain about 41,000 clones, approximately 84% of them seen just once; the ten biggest clones take up approximately 2.8%. Sequenced material: PBMCs. The chain employs TRBV14 and TRBJ2-7; D is possibly TRBD2 (6 bases). This receptor was obtained from a man aged 50-60 years in good health and CMV-seronegative. The CDR3 loop is CASSQETVGGYEQYF. CDR3 coding DNA: TGTGCCAGCAGCCAGGAAACCGTCGGGGGCTACGAGCAGTACTTC.